The next 23 T cell receptor beta chains were all read from a single sample in a study of cytomegalovirus exposure and HLA in healthy donors. Use of 60 Vbeta and 13 Jbeta primers characterized the PCR. Repertoires were generated with immunoSEQ multiplex PCR, while TCRdb's copy carries only in-frame clones and drops some. The data show 150,000 to 170,000 clones, roughly 80% seen once. The sequenced sample consisted of PBMCs. The receptors derive from a woman in her thirties or forties in good health and CMV-seronegative.

J is TRBJ2-5 and V is TRBV5-1, with D tentatively TRBD2 (6 bases). CDR3 length equals 14 residues. The ends were cut back, 4 bases at V and 2 bases at J, with 12 bases in the middle. CDR1 and CDR2 (germline): SGHRS, YFSETQ. The CDR3 DNA is TGCGCCAGCAGCCCGGGACTTAAGCAAGAGACCCAGTACTTC. It encodes CASSPGLKQETQYF.

This clone was observed once. The chain employs TRBV27 and TRBJ2-7; maybe TRBD1 (7 bases). Germline CDR1 and CDR2: MNHEY and SMNVEV (reference sequence). V was shortened by 4 bases and J by 6 bases, with 19 bases between the two germline ends. The CDR3 runs 15 residues. DNA for the CDR3: TGTGCCAGCAGTTCTCAGGGGGGTAGCCTGGTCGAGCAGTACTTC. This sequence encodes CASSSQGGSLVEQYF.

The V gene is TRBV29-1, the J gene TRBJ2-5, with 11 bases that match TRBD1. The CDR3 runs 14 residues. V dropped 3 bases and J dropped 3; count of bases not matched to a gene: 3. Germline V gene lookup returns CDR1 SQVTM and CDR2 ANQGSEA. The CDR3 spells CSVEDRGREETQYF. CDR3 DNA sequence: TGCAGCGTTGAGGACAGGGGGCGCGAAGAGACCCAGTACTTC.

The chain is built from TRBV6-6 and TRBJ1-2; 7 nucleotides line up with TRBD1. With 2 bases clipped from V and 0 bases from J, the junction kept 6 bases outside the gene matches. The CDR3 extends over 16 amino acids. Germline V lookup: CDR1 MNHNY, CDR2 SVGAGI (reference sequence). For the CDR3, the DNA is TGTGCCAGCAGTTACCCCGGACAGGTCACTAACTATGGCTACACCTTC. Translated, it gives CASSYPGQVTNYGYTF.

The chain links TRBV30 to TRBJ2-1, with 7 bases identical to TRBD1. Germline V lookup: CDR1 GTSNPN, CDR2 SVGIG (reference sequence). Unmatched junction bases numbered 7, after V lost 5 bases and J lost 3 bases. CDR3 length: 14 residues. The CDR3 coding sequence is TGTGCCTGGTCCCGGGACAGTGGCTACAATGAGCAGTTCTTC. Amino acids: CAWSRDSGYNEQFF. Variable domain in full (rest from reference TRBV30 and TRBJ2-1): SQTIHQWPATLVQPVGSPLSLECTVEGTSNPNLYWYRQAAGRGLQLLFYSVGIGQISSEVPQNLSASRPQDRQFILSSKKLLLSDSGFYLCAWSRDSGYNEQFFGPGTRLTVL.

Note on this clone: Other DNA sequences in this specimen translate into the identical CDR3. This chain connects TRBV9 to TRBJ2-7; 7 bases match TRBD2. With 4 bases clipped from V and 4 bases from J, the junction kept 2 bases outside the gene matches. The germline gives CDR1 SGDLS, CDR2 YYNGEE. The CDR3 has 12 residues. CDR3 bases: TGTGCCAGCAGCCCCGGGGGGTACGAGCAGTACTTC. This gives the protein CASSPGGYEQYF.

The V call is TRBV2, the J call TRBJ2-3; 7 positions match TRBD2. Germline loops: CDR1 SNHLY, CDR2 FYNNEI. The CDR3 has 15 residues. V lost 3 bases and J lost 3; bases outside the gene matches: 6. The CDR3 region has the DNA TGTGCCAGCAGTGAGTGGAGGACTAGGACAGATACGCAGTATTTT. Translation: CASSEWRTRTDTQYF.

The rearrangement joins TRBV4-2 to TRBJ2-3; 8 bases agree with TRBD1. This CDR3 region has 16 residues. Germline V gene data show CDR1 as LGHNA and CDR2 as YNFKEQ. The ends lost 4 bases at V and 1 base at J; junction bases unmatched: 7. CDR3: CASSPRRGQGTDTQYF. In DNA form, the CDR3 reads TGTGCCAGCAGCCCTCGTCGGGGACAGGGCACAGATACGCAGTATTTT.

The chain combines TRBV11-3 with TRBJ2-2; a weak D match, TRBD1 (5 bases). The V and J ends lost 5 bases and 9 bases respectively, with 13 bases between them. This CDR3 has 13 residues. CDR1 SGHNT and CDR2 YENEEA come from the germline V gene. The CDR3 DNA follows: TGTGCCAGCAGCAAAGGGGAACGCCGGGAGCTGTTTTTT. Protein sequence: CASSKGERRELFF.

The V and J genes are TRBV18 and TRBJ2-1; a possible D gene is TRBD2 (5 bases). The CDR3 loop spans 14 amino acids. CDR1 is KGHSH, CDR2 LQKENI, per germline. The V gene lost 0 bases and the J gene lost 3 bases, with 6 bases spanning the gap. The CDR3 reads CASSPPRDYNEQFF. The CDR3 bases are TGTGCCAGCTCACCACCCCGGGACTACAATGAGCAGTTCTTC.

The chain recombines TRBV2 with TRBJ1-1; no clear D. V dropped 6 bases and J dropped 3 bases, with 11 bases sitting between them. Germline loops: CDR1 SNHLY, CDR2 FYNNEI. The CDR3 covers 13 residues. The CDR3 DNA reads as TGTGCCAGCAGCGCTCTTTCGGACACTGAAGCTTTCTTT. Translation: CASSALSDTEAFF.

This sequence joins TRBV4-1 and TRBJ2-6, with a possible D match to TRBD2 (6 bases). Trimming took off 1 base at V and 3 bases at J, with 10 bases between the two ends. The CDR3 covers 16 residues. Germline loops: CDR1 MGHRA, CDR2 YSYEKL. The CDR3 sequence is CASSQAPGDGANVLTF. The DNA of the CDR3 is TGCGCCAGCAGCCAAGCCCCGGGGGATGGGGCCAACGTCCTGACTTTC.

V is TRBV9 and J is TRBJ2-3; 12 positions agree with TRBD2. CDR3 length: 20 residues. In germline, CDR1 is SGDLS, CDR2 YYNGEE. V shed 4 bases and J 1 base; nucleotides not matched to a gene: 16. In DNA form, the CDR3 reads TGTGCCAGCAGCCACGGGCTAGCGGGGGGGAGGCGGGCTGGCACAGATACGCAGTATTTT. It translates to CASSHGLAGGRRAGTDTQYF.

J is TRBJ2-7 and V is TRBV7-2, with TRBD1 matching over 9 bases. The germline gives CDR1 SGHTA, CDR2 FQGNSA. The CDR3 has 15 residues. V shed 6 bases, J shed 3 bases, and the junction held 9 bases outside the gene matches. In nucleotides, the CDR3 is TGTGCCAGCAGACTCGCGACAGGGGGGGGCTACGAGCAGTACTTC. Translated, it gives CASRLATGGGYEQYF.

The rearrangement links TRBV6-4 to TRBJ2-7; 8 bases are shared with TRBD1. Germline loops: CDR1 MRHNA, CDR2 SNTAGT. CDR3 size: 13 residues. Germline trimming cut 6 bases from V and 3 bases from J; bases unmatched to any gene: 4. CDR3 DNA sequence: TGTGCCAGCAGCCATACAGGGGGCTACGAGCAGTACTTC. Its protein product is CASSHTGGYEQYF.

In nucleotides, the CDR3 is TGTGCCAGCCCCAGACAGGGCGGGAACACTGAAGCTTTCTTT. It translates to CASPRQGGNTEAFF. The rearrangement joins TRBV6-1 to TRBJ1-1; 7 bases align to TRBD1. CDR3 length: 14 amino acids. The J segment lost 1 base and the V segment lost 8 bases, leaving 7 bases of the junction unmatched. Per germline, CDR1 MNHNS and CDR2 SASEGT.

The chain carries TRBV6-6 and TRBJ1-2; unclear D gene. CDR3 length equals 14 residues. V lost 4 bases and J 4 bases, leaving 13 bases between the germline ends. CDR1 MNHNY and CDR2 SVGAGI come from the germline V gene (reference sequence). CDR3 residues: CASSSPSGIYGYTF. DNA of the CDR3: TGTGCCAGCAGTTCCCCCTCCGGGATCTATGGCTACACCTTC.

This clone occurred a few times. The chain joins TRBV10-3 to TRBJ2-1, with 14 bases lining up with TRBD2. Per the germline V gene, CDR1 is ENHRY and CDR2 is SYGVKD. The V gene end was trimmed by 6 bases and the J gene end by 6 bases; junction bases not matched to a gene: 13. The CDR3 has 18 residues. DNA for the CDR3: TGTGCCATCAGCCCCTCCGGGACTAGCGGGAGAAGAGGCAATGAGCAGTTCTTC. It encodes CAISPSGTSGRRGNEQFF.

This chain connects TRBV4-1 to TRBJ1-1, with D possibly TRBD1 on 6 matching bases. The length of the CDR3 is 15 residues. Trimming stripped 3 bases from V and 6 bases from J, with 17 bases between. Germline values: CDR1 MGHRA, CDR2 YSYEKL. CDR3 coding DNA: TGCGCCAGCAGCCATGCAACAGGGTCGCTCCCTGAAGCTTTCTTT. Translated, it gives CASSHATGSLPEAFF.

This rearrangement joins TRBV10-3 to TRBJ1-1; TRBD1 agrees at 8 bases. Unmatched junction bases numbered 4, after V lost 2 bases and J lost 11 bases. The CDR3 spans 12 residues. The germline gives CDR1 ENHRY, CDR2 SYGVKD. CDR3 sequence: CAISEATGGAFF. For the CDR3, the DNA is TGTGCCATCAGTGAGGCCACAGGGGGGGCTTTCTTT.

The chain employs TRBV27 and TRBJ2-1; 7 bases are a match to TRBD1. CDR1 and CDR2 from the germline V gene are MNHEY and SMNVEV (reference sequence). The CDR3 is 15 residues long. With V trimmed by 5 bases and J by 0 bases, 4 bases remained unmatched. For the CDR3, the DNA is TGTGCCAGCAGTCTCGACAGGGCCTCCTACAATGAGCAGTTCTTC. It encodes CASSLDRASYNEQFF.

DNA of the CDR3: TGTGCCAGCAGCTTCGGGGGGGGGCTCCGCACTGAAGCTTTCTTT. It encodes CASSFGGGLRTEAFF. The chain recombines TRBV7-9 with TRBJ1-1; D is possibly TRBD1 (6 bases). V was pared by 3 bases and J by 4 bases, with 15 bases between. This CDR3 spans 15 amino acids. Germline assignment: CDR1 SEHNR and CDR2 FQNEAQ (reference sequence).

J is TRBJ2-5 and V is TRBV5-1; 7 bases match TRBD1. Unmatched junction bases numbered 5, after V lost 0 bases and J lost 3 bases. The CDR3 covers 15 residues. CDR1 and CDR2 (germline): SGHRS, YFSETQ. This chain's CDR3 is CASSLAGTVEETQYF. As DNA, the CDR3 is TGCGCCAGCAGCTTGGCCGGGACAGTGGAAGAGACCCAGTACTTC.